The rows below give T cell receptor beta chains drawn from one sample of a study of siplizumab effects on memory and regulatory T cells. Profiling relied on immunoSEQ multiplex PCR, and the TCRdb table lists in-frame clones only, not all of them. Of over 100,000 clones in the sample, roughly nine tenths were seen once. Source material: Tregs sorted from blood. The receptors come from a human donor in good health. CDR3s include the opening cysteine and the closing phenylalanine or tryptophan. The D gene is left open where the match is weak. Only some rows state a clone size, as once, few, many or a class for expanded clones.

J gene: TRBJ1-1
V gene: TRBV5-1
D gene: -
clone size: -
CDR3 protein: CASSFLGGPEAFF
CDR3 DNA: TGCGCCAGCAGCTTCCTGGGGGGGCCTGAAGCTTTCTTT

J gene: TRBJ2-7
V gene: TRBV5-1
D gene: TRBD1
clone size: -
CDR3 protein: CASSLAGGTGRF
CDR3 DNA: TGCGCCAGCAGCTTGGCCGGGGGGACAGGGAGGTTC

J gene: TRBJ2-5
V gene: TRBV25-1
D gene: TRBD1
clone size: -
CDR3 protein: CASSGRDRGETQYF
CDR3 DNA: TGTGCCAGCAGTGGCCGGGACAGGGGAGAGACCCAGTACTTC

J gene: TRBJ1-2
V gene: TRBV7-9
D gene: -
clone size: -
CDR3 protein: CASSPTQVYYGYTF
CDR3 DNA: TGTGCCAGCAGCCCAACCCAGGTATACTATGGCTACACCTTC

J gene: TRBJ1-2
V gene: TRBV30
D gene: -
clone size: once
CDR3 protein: CAWRAGRVASRYYGYTF
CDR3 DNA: TGTGCCTGGAGGGCTGGGAGGGTCGCGTCCCGCTACTATGGCTACACCTTC

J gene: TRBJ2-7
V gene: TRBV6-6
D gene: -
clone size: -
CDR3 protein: CASKRTGSAYEQYF
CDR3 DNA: TGTGCCAGCAAGCGCACAGGCAGCGCCTACGAGCAGTACTTC

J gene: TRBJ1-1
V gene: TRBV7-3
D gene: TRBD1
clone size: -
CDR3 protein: CASSSSRDREEAFF
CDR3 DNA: TGTGCCAGCAGCTCGTCCCGGGACAGGGAGGAAGCTTTCTTT

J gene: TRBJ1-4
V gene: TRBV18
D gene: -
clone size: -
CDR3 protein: CASSPRGQDEKLFF
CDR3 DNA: TGTGCCAGCTCACCGCGCGGGCAGGATGAAAAACTGTTTTTT

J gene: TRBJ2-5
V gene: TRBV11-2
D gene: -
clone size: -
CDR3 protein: CASSFRLTGRLQETQYF
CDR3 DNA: TGTGCCAGCAGCTTTCGTCTGACGGGGCGCCTACAAGAGACCCAGTACTTC

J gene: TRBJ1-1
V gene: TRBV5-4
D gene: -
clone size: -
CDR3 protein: CASSRFDTEAFF
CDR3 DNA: TGTGCCAGCAGCCGGTTTGACACTGAAGCTTTCTTT

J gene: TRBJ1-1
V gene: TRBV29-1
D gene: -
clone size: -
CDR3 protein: CSVDGGSGYGAFF
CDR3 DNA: TGCAGCGTTGATGGTGGCAGTGGATATGGAGCTTTCTTT

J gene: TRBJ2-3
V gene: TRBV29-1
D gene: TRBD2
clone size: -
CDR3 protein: CSAAKLAGLTDTQYF
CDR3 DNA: TGCAGCGCGGCAAAACTAGCGGGCCTCACAGATACGCAGTATTTT

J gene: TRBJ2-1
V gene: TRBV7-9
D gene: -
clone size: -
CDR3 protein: CASSLVVRDNEQFF
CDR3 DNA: TGTGCCAGCAGCTTAGTTGTCCGGGACAATGAGCAGTTCTTC

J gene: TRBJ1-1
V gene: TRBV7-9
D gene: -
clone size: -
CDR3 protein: CASSLARLSTEAFF
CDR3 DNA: TGTGCCAGCAGCTTAGCGCGGTTGAGTACTGAAGCTTTCTTT

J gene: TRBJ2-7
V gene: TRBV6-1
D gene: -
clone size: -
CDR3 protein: CASSPGGYEQYF
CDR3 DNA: TGTGCCAGCAGTCCCGGAGGCTACGAGCAGTACTTC

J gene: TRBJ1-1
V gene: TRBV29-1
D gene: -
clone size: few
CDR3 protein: CSVVGMNTEAFF
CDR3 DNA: TGCAGCGTTGTTGGAATGAACACTGAAGCTTTCTTT

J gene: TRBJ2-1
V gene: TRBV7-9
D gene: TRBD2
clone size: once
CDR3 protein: CASSLAPLAGGVDEQFF
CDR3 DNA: TGTGCCAGCAGCTTAGCGCCGCTAGCGGGAGGTGTAGATGAGCAGTTCTTC

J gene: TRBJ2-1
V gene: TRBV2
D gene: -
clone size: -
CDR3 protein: CASSEVYEQFF
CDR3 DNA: TGTGCCAGCAGTGAGGTCTATGAGCAGTTCTTC

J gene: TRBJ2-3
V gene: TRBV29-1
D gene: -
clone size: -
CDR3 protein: CSPRVLGTQYF
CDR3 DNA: TGCAGCCCTCGTGTACTTGGTACGCAGTATTTT

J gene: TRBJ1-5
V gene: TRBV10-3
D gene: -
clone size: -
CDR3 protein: CASSLGSDQPQHF
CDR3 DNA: TGTGCCAGCAGTTTGGGGAGCGATCAGCCCCAGCATTTT

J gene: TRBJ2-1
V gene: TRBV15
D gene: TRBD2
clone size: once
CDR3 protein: CATSRPPGTSTHEQFF
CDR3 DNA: TGTGCCACCAGCAGACCTCCCGGGACTAGTACTCATGAGCAGTTCTTC

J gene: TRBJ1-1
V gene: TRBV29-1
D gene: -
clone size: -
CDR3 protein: CSVESEMNTEAFF
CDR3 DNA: TGCAGCGTTGAATCTGAAATGAACACTGAAGCTTTCTTT

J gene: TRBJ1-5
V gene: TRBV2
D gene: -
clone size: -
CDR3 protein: CASRTGTYSNQPQHF
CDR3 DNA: TGTGCCAGCAGGACTGGGACGTATAGCAATCAGCCCCAGCATTTT

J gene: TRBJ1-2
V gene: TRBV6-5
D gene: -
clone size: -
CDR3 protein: CASSYFLSYGYTF
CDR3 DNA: TGTGCCAGCAGTTACTTCCTCTCCTATGGCTACACCTTC

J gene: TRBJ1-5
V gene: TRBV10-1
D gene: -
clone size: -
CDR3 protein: CASSSKRRQTAQLGNQPQHF
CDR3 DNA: TGCGCCAGCAGTTCGAAGAGAAGGCAGACCGCCCAACTTGGCAATCAGCCCCAGCATTTT

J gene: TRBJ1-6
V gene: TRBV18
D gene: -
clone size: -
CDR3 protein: CASSSQGGPLHF
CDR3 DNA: TGTGCCAGCTCCTCTCAGGGAGGGCCCCTCCACTTT

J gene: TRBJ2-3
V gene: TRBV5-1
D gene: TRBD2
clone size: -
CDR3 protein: CASSLVSSGDTDTQYF
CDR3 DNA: TGCGCCAGCAGCTTGGTGTCTAGCGGGGACACAGATACGCAGTATTTT

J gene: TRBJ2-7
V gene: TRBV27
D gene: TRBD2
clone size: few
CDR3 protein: CASRRTSGRASGYEQYF
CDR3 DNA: TGTGCCAGCAGACGGACTAGCGGGAGGGCCTCTGGGTACGAGCAGTACTTC

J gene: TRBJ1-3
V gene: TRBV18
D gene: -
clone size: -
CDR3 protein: CASSPIPARVGTGNTIYF
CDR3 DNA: TGTGCCAGCTCACCGATCCCGGCGCGGGTCGGGACTGGAAACACCATATATTTT

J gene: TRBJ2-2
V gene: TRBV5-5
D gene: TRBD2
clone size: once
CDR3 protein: CASSLLAANTGELFF
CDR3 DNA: TGTGCCAGCAGCTTGCTAGCGGCGAACACCGGGGAGCTGTTTTTT

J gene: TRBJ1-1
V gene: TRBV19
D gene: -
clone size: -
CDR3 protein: CASSDWGNTEAFF
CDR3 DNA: TGTGCCAGTAGCGATTGGGGGAACACTGAAGCTTTCTTT

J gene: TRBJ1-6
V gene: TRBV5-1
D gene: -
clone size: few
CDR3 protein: CASGVNSPLHF
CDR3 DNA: TGCGCCAGCGGGGTTAATTCACCCCTCCACTTT

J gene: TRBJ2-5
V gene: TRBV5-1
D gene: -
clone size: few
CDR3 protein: CASALQSTQETQYF
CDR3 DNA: TGCGCCAGCGCCCTCCAGAGTACCCAAGAGACCCAGTACTTC

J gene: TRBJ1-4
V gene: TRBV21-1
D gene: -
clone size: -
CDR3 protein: CASSKGIQGIGANEKLFF
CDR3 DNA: TGTGCCAGCAGCAAAGGGATACAGGGGATCGGGGCTAATGAAAAACTGTTTTTT

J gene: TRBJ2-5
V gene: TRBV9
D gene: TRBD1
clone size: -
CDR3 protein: CASSVGWRGQGWETQYF
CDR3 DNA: TGTGCCAGCAGCGTAGGTTGGCGGGGACAGGGGTGGGAGACCCAGTACTTC

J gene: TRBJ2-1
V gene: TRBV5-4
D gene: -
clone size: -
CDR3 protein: CASSSPGRGDNEQFF
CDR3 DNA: TGTGCCAGCAGCTCACCAGGTCGGGGCGACAATGAGCAGTTCTTC

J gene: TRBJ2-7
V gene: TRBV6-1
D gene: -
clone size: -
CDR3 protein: CASEKQPGAVYEQYF
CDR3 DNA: TGTGCCAGCGAAAAGCAGCCGGGGGCCGTCTACGAGCAGTACTTC

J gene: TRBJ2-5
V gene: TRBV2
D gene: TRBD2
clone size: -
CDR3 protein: CASETGGRGSGTQYF
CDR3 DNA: TGTGCCAGCGAAACGGGGGGACGCGGCTCGGGGACCCAGTACTTC

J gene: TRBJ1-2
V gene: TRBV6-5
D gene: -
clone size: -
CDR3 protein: CASSYIGYNYGYTF
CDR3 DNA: TGTGCCAGCAGTTACATAGGGTATAACTATGGCTACACCTTC

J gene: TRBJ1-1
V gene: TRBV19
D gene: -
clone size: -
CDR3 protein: CASSIDLPTATEAFF
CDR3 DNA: TGTGCCAGTAGTATAGATCTGCCGACAGCGACTGAAGCTTTCTTT

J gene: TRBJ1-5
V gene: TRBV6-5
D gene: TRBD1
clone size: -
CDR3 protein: CASGKGGSLNQPQHF
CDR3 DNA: TGTGCCAGCGGAAAAGGGGGCTCACTTAATCAGCCCCAGCATTTT

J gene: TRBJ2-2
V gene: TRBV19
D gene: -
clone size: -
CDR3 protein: CASNLGWVTADTGELFF
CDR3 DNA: TGTGCCAGTAATCTTGGTTGGGTAACCGCGGACACCGGGGAGCTGTTTTTT

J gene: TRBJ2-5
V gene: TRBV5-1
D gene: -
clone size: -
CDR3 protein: CASSLLGLRTIQETQYF
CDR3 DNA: TGCGCCAGCAGCCTACTCGGACTCCGTACCATCCAAGAGACCCAGTACTTC

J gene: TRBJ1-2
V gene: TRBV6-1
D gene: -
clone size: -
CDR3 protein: CASSSDYGYTF
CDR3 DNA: TGTGCCAGCAGTTCTGACTATGGCTACACCTTC

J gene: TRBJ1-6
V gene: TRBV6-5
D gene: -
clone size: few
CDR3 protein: CASSKAVTYSPLHF
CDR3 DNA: TGTGCCAGCAGTAAGGCCGTAACTTATTCACCCCTCCACTTT

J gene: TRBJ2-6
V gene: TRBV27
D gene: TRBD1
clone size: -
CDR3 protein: CASSRGLSGANVLTF
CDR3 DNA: TGTGCCAGCAGCAGGGGGCTTAGTGGGGCCAACGTCCTGACTTTC

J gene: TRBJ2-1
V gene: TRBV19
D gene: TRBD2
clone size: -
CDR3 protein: CASSTLAGGNNEQFF
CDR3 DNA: TGTGCCAGTAGTACGCTAGCGGGGGGGAACAATGAGCAGTTCTTC

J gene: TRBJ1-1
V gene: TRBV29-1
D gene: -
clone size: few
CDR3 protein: CSVEPPETAEAFF
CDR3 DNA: TGCAGCGTTGAACCCCCTGAAACTGCTGAAGCTTTCTTT

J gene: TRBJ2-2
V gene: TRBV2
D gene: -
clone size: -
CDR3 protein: CASSERYTGELFF
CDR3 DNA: TGTGCCAGCAGTGAAAGATACACCGGGGAGCTGTTTTTT

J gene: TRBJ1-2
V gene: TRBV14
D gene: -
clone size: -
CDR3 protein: CASSQVGYYGYTF
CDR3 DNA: TGTGCCAGCAGCCAAGTCGGATACTATGGCTACACCTTC

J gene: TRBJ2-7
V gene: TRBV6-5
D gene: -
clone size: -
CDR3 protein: CASGGPPFEQYF
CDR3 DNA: TGTGCCTCCGGGGGGCCCCCCTTCGAGCAGTACTTC

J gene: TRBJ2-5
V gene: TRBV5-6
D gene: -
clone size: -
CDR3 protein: CASSLARSYQTQYF
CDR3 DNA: TGTGCCAGCAGCTTGGCCAGATCCTACCAGACCCAGTACTTC

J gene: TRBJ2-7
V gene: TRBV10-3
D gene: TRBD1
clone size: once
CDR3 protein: CAIRGLGTGNNEQYF
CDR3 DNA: TGTGCCATCAGGGGTCTCGGGACAGGGAACAACGAGCAGTACTTC

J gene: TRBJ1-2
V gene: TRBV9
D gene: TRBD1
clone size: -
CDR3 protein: CASTSQGVYYGYTF
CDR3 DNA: TGTGCCAGTACCTCCCAGGGGGTTTACTATGGCTACACCTTC

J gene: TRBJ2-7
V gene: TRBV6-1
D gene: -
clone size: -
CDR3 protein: CATTGSSGLGVGQYF
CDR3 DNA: TGTGCCACCACCGGGTCGTCAGGGCTGGGGGTCGGGCAGTACTTC

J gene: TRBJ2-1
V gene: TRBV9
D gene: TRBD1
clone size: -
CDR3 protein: CASSADRGRNEQFF
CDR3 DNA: TGTGCCAGCAGCGCCGACAGGGGGCGTAATGAGCAGTTCTTC

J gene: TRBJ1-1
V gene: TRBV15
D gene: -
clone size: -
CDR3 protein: CATSSPKGRRVWTEAFF
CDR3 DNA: TGTGCCACCAGCAGCCCCAAGGGTCGAAGGGTATGGACTGAAGCTTTCTTT